This T cell receptor beta chain was captured by sequencing in a study of blood T cell repertoires in COVID-19. Study in general: Samples representing acute and convalescent COVID-19 were sourced from the United States, Italy and Spain. Nucleic acid was either cDNA or gDNA, and it came from T cells, B-cell-depleted T cells, or PBMCs.

The CDR3 extends over 14 amino acids. Germline values: CDR1 ENHRY, CDR2 SYGVKD. Trimming took 10 bases from V and 0 from J, leaving 15 bases between them. In the authors' workflow: It was from reference gene primer amplification that nucleated cell counts were estimated. TCRdb keeps only in-frame clones here, not all; method: immunoSEQ multiplex PCR. V, J and clone size derive from that table, while D and trimming were established from the DNA sequence. The sample consists of 45,000 to 65,000 clones, around 80% of them appearing once. The receptor was isolated from a man aged 55-75 years with acute or convalescent COVID-19. The chain uses TRBV10-3 and TRBJ1-2; a weak D match, TRBD1 (5 bases). Sequenced material: peripheral blood. The CDR3 here is CATKRGSTNYGYTF. CDR3 DNA: TGTGCCACGAAGCGGGGCAGCACTAACTATGGCTACACCTTC.